A single sample is the source of the 22 T cell receptor beta chains below, sequenced in a study of cytomegalovirus exposure and HLA in healthy donors. Data came from immunoSEQ multiplex PCR; TCRdb stores just in-frame clones and leaves some out. The data show 120,000 to 150,000 clones, 70% to 90% seen once. Sequenced input: PBMCs. The receptors here all came from a woman younger than 45 in good health and CMV-seronegative.

The chain couples TRBV5-1 to TRBJ2-6, with D perhaps matching TRBD1 (5 bases). Deletions cut 1 base from V and 3 bases from J, with 8 bases between. The CDR3 consists of 15 residues. The germline V gene has CDR1 SGHRS and CDR2 YFSETQ. CDR3 nucleotides: TGCGCCAGCAGCTTGCGGACAATTGGGGCCAACGTCCTGACTTTC. Translated, it gives CASSLRTIGANVLTF.

The rearrangement uses TRBV6-6 and TRBJ2-2; D uncertain. Germline assignment: CDR1 MNHNY and CDR2 SVGAGI (reference sequence). The CDR3 covers 14 residues. Trimming took 5 bases from V and 6 from J, leaving 13 bases between them. Here the CDR3 DNA reads TGTGCCAGCAGTGGCCTCAGTGGAGCCGGGGAGCTGTTTTTT. Translated, it gives CASSGLSGAGELFF.

The CDR3 loop is CASLTGNYGYTF. For the CDR3, the DNA is TGTGCCAGTTTAACAGGGAACTATGGCTACACCTTC. The rearrangement links TRBV19 to TRBJ1-2, with D perhaps matching TRBD1 (6 bases). V lost 8 bases to trimming and J lost 2 bases, with 9 bases between them. The length of the CDR3 is 12 residues. Germline CDR1 and CDR2: LNHDA and SQIVND (reference sequence).

This chain connects TRBV6-5 to TRBJ1-6, with 7 bases that match TRBD1. J gave up 6 bases and V 6 bases, and 8 bases lay outside the gene matches. Looked up from germline, CDR1 is MNHEY and CDR2 is SVGAGI. The CDR3 sequence is 15 residues long. CDR3 sequence: CASRNTDRSNSPLHF. The CDR3 bases are TGTGCCAGCAGAAATACGGACAGGAGTAATTCACCCCTCCACTTT.

This chain connects TRBV5-1 to TRBJ2-5; a possible D gene is TRBD1 (6 bases). The CDR3 totals 15 residues. The V and J ends lost 3 bases and 1 base respectively, with 13 bases between them. Germline V lookup: CDR1 SGHRS, CDR2 YFSETQ. CDR3 sequence reads: CASSWGGRGQETQYF. As DNA, the CDR3 is TGCGCCAGCAGCTGGGGTGGCAGGGGCCAAGAGACCCAGTACTTC.

The CDR3 nucleotides read TGCGCCAGCAGCCAAGAAGTAGTCCGACAGGGTCGGTCCTATAATTCACCCCTCCACTTT. Amino acids: CASSQEVVRQGRSYNSPLHF. V gene TRBV4-3 combines with J gene TRBJ1-6, with 7 bases that match TRBD1. Germline V gene sequence: CDR1 LGHNA, CDR2 YSLEER. The CDR3 covers 20 residues. The trim removed 0 bases at V and 1 base at J, leaving 12 bases unmatched.

The CDR3 spells CASSQEVRGLNYGYTF. DNA of the CDR3: TGTGCCAGCAGCCAAGAGGTTCGGGGATTAAACTATGGCTACACCTTC. This chain uses TRBV4-2 with TRBJ1-2; D unclear. The V end lost 0 bases, the J end lost 2 bases, and 13 bases lay between the germline ends. Looked up from germline, CDR1 is LGHNA and CDR2 is YNFKEQ. The CDR3 extends over 16 amino acids.

This clone was detected once. The gene calls are TRBV2 and TRBJ1-5; no clear D. The CDR3 spans 14 residues. Germline V gene lookup returns CDR1 SNHLY and CDR2 FYNNEI. The germline V and J ends were trimmed by 4 bases and 5 bases, with 12 bases remaining between them. CDR3 nucleotide sequence: TGTGCCAGCAGTGTCCTTAAGCGCGATCAGCCCCAGCATTTT. Residues: CASSVLKRDQPQHF.

The rearrangement joins TRBV2 to TRBJ2-5; 9 bases are a match to TRBD2. The CDR3 spans 15 residues. V was pared by 5 bases and J by 2 bases, with 6 bases of the junction left unmatched. The germline gives CDR1 SNHLY, CDR2 FYNNEI. The CDR3 nucleotides read TGTGCCAGCAGTTTTAGCGGGGGCTCACAAGAGACCCAGTACTTC. Translated, it gives CASSFSGGSQETQYF.

The chain joins TRBV19 to TRBJ2-6, with 7 bases fitting TRBD1. The germline CDR1 and CDR2 sequences are LNHDA and SQIVND (reference sequence). The CDR3 is 19 amino acids. Trimming removed 7 bases from V and 0 bases from J; junction bases left unmatched: 15. The CDR3 DNA is TGTGCCAGTAACGCCAGACCGGGACAGCTAAACTCTGGGGCCAACGTCCTGACTTTC. This translates into CASNARPGQLNSGANVLTF.

The rearrangement joins TRBV7-4 to TRBJ2-7; D gene unclear. The CDR3 has 14 amino acids. In germline, CDR1 is SGHVT, CDR2 SQSDAQ. Trimming removed 5 bases at V and 4 bases at J, with 15 bases between. CDR3 loop: CASSLIHSTYEQYF. DNA for the CDR3: TGTGCCAGCAGCCTAATCCACAGCACGTACGAGCAGTACTTC.

The chain combines TRBV12-1 with TRBJ1-2; the table assigns TRBD1, which was not confirmed against the DNA. TRBV12-1 is marked as a pseudogene. This CDR3 is 15 amino acids long. CDR3 coding DNA: TGTGCCAGCAGCTCACAGGACAGCGCTAACTATGGCTACACCTTC. Protein: CASSSQDSANYGYTF.

V gene TRBV6-6 combines with J gene TRBJ1-3, with 7 bases aligning to TRBD1. The CDR3 covers 12 residues. Germline CDR1 MNHNY, CDR2 SVGAGI (reference sequence). J was trimmed by 2 bases and V by 8 bases; bases with no gene match: 0. CDR3 in DNA: TGTGCCAGCGGGACAGCTGGAAACACCATATATTTT. This gives the protein CASGTAGNTIYF.

The chain carries TRBV19 and TRBJ1-1; D is perhaps TRBD1 (6 bases). With 3 bases removed from V and 5 bases from J, the gap between germline ends came to 13 bases. This CDR3 comprises 14 residues. From germline, CDR1 is LNHDA and CDR2 SQIVND (reference sequence). CDR3 sequence reads: CASSIVRGRTEAFF. The CDR3 DNA is TGTGCCAGTAGTATTGTCAGGGGTAGGACTGAAGCTTTCTTT.

The rearrangement joins TRBV5-1 to TRBJ2-1, with D perhaps TRBD2 (6 bases). V was cut by 2 bases and J by 9 bases, with 21 bases left in between. CDR3 length equals 16 residues. The V gene's germline CDR1 is SGHRS and CDR2 YFSETQ. CDR3 region: CASSFYLRGTSTEQFF. CDR3 DNA: TGCGCCAGCAGCTTCTATTTGCGGGGTACCTCCACTGAGCAGTTCTTC.

The chain recombines TRBV9 with TRBJ1-3, with 7 bases aligning to TRBD1. Germline assignment: CDR1 SGDLS and CDR2 YYNGEE. CDR3 length: 15 residues. The trim removed 4 bases at V and 0 bases at J, leaving 4 bases unmatched. In DNA form, the CDR3 reads TGTGCCAGCAGCATAACAGGGGCCTCTGGAAACACCATATATTTT. This sequence encodes CASSITGASGNTIYF.

Worth noting for this clone: One junction end does not reproduce the germline sequence, and a read error may be involved. This chain connects TRBV18 to TRBJ2-1, with 9 bases that match TRBD1. The germline V gene encodes CDR1 KGHSH and CDR2 LQKENI. CDR3 length: 11 residues. CDR3 sequence: CASSNRDREIF. In nucleotides, the CDR3 is TGTGCCAGCTCAAACCGGGACAGGGAGATCTTC.

The V gene is TRBV7-2, the J gene TRBJ2-7; a weak D match, TRBD2 (6 bases). The CDR3 is 15 amino acids. V was pared by 5 bases and J by 1 base, with 15 bases between. Germline V gives CDR1 SGHTA, CDR2 FQGNSA. This CDR3 reads CASSRLGAGSYEQYF. The DNA of the CDR3 is TGTGCCAGCAGCCGTCTTGGGGCGGGGTCCTACGAGCAGTACTTC.

J is TRBJ2-1 and V is TRBV19; 13 nucleotides agree with TRBD2. V was pared by 10 bases and J by 6 bases, with 3 bases of the junction left unmatched. The germline V gene has CDR1 LNHDA and CDR2 SQIVND (reference sequence). The CDR3 runs 13 residues. The CDR3 protein is CAKGTSGVNEQFF. In DNA form, the CDR3 reads TGTGCCAAAGGGACTAGCGGGGTCAATGAGCAGTTCTTC.

The chain links TRBV7-2 to TRBJ2-3; D perhaps matches TRBD2 (6 bases). Germline CDR1 SGHTA, CDR2 FQGNSA. V gave up 2 bases and J gave up 2 bases, with 8 bases separating them. The CDR3 length is 14 residues. CDR3 amino acids: CASSLRTNTDTQYF. In DNA form, the CDR3 reads TGTGCCAGCAGCTTACGGACTAACACAGATACGCAGTATTTT.

The V gene is TRBV4-1, the J gene TRBJ1-3; no definite D call. Germline assignment: CDR1 MGHRA and CDR2 YSYEKL. Between the trimmed V and J ends, which lost 1 base and 0 bases, there was a span of 13 bases. The CDR3 consists of 17 residues. The CDR3 spells CASSQVHSGVSGNTIYF. The CDR3 nucleotides read TGCGCCAGCAGCCAAGTCCATTCGGGAGTCTCTGGAAACACCATATATTTT.

V usage is TRBV2 and J usage is TRBJ2-7; TRBD1 aligns across 7 bases. The CDR3 has 12 amino acids. Germline CDR1 SNHLY, CDR2 FYNNEI. The trim removed 9 bases at V and 0 bases at J, leaving 2 bases unmatched. The CDR3 DNA reads as TGTGCCAGGTACAGGGGCTCCTACGAGCAGTACTTC. The encoded protein is CARYRGSYEQYF.